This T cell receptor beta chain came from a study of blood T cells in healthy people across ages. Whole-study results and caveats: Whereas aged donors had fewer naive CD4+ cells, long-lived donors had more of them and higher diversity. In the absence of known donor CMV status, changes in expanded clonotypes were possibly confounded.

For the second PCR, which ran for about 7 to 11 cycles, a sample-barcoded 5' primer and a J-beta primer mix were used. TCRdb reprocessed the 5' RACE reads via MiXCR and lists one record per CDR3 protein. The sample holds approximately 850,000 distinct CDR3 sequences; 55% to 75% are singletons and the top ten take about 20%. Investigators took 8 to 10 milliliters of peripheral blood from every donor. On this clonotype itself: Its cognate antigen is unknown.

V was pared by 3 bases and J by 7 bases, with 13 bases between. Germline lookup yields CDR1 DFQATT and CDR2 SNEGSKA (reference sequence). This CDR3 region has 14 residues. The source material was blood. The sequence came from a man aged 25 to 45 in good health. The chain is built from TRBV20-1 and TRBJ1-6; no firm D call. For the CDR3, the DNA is TGCAGTGCTAGTGCCATACGGGTAAATTCACCCCTCCACTTT. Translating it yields CSASAIRVNSPLHF.